The T cell receptor beta chain described here comes from a study of T cell clonotyping in hematopoietic cell transplantation (dated by TCRdb to the early 2020s). Regarding the study in general: In the study, more than 120 blood samples were gathered from some 32 consecutive transplant recipients and their related donors. Recruitment of patients was conducted between late 2015 and January 2017, and follow-up was continued until late 2020 or death.

The immunoSEQ assay, a bias-controlled multiplex PCR using V- and J-specific primers, was used to amplify TCR beta CDR3 regions from genomic DNA. In a second PCR step, the CDR3 amplicons were tagged with a proprietary barcode plus Illumina adapter sequences. An Illumina MiSeq instrument was used for sequencing of the CDR3 libraries. Per the source publication's procedure: Export and quality control were performed with immunoSEQ Analyzer 3.0, and downstream analyses were performed with R Bioconductor and Immunarch. Repertoire metrics were calculated using only productive rearrangements within the normalized downsampled data set. In the normalized cohort, clonotypes with more than 5 templates were defined as pathologically expanded. Repertoire diversity was measured with the Inverse Simpson Index. CMV-specificity analyses were carried out on the non-normalized data set to capture all clonotypes. This immuneACCESS table, as held by TCRdb, lists in-frame sequences with V and J called but not all clones. Of the missing ones, under half trace to an unresolved V gene in checked studies; the others have no known cause. V, J and clone size derive from that table, while D and trimming were established from the DNA sequence. Recorded for this sample are some 9,400 clones; around 79% of them occurred a single time. The ten largest clones add up to about 17% of the sample.

The CDR3 numbers 14 residues from cysteine through phenylalanine. Only the CDR3 region is kept as DNA, spanning 42 bases read in frame from base 1. The germline V gene yields SGDLS for CDR1 and YYNGEE for CDR2. Trimming costs V 0 bases and J 4 bases, and their ends lie 10 bases apart. Sample time point, as interpreted from the label and publication: 180 days after allo-HCT. Blood samples were obtained from recipients approximately 28 days before transplant and at days 30, 100 and 180 after transplant. Nuclei Lysis Solution was used to extract genomic DNA from fresh or cryopreserved unfractionated peripheral blood mononuclear cells. Study-wide findings and limitations: The sample size was limited, and CD4 and CD8 repertoire contributions could not be separated because cells were not sorted. Broader posttransplant TCR repertoire diversity was predicted by donor and pretransplant recipient Inverse Simpson Index values. Overlap with donor repertoires was found for only a small fraction of recipient repertoires, with over 97% found to appear de novo at the given depth. Recipient TCR diversity fell after transplant, with pathologically expanded clonotypes rising progressively from day 30 to day 180.

A remark on this clone: Its binding antigen is unknown. No base quality values were provided; no much bigger clone lies one nucleotide off.

Recombination joined TRBV9 with TRBJ1-1; possibly the D gene is TRBD1, per 6 matching bases. Sequenced here: PBMCs, sampled 180 days after allogeneic stem cell transplant. This clonotype originated in a male patient aged 40-50 years who had an allogeneic stem cell transplant from a related donor, so the T cells may come from the graft donor. Some clones in this sample may be carry-over from other donors' samples. DNA sequence: TGTGCCAGCAGCGTAGTTGTGGGGGCCACTGAAGCTTTCTTT. Translated, it gives CASSVVVGATEAFF.